This TCR beta chain was recorded in a study of T-cell memory formation after mild COVID-19. TCRdb re-derived calls from the 5' RACE reads in MiXCR, one entry per CDR3 protein. Altogether under 550,000 distinct CDR3 sequences are present, 15% to 20% being singletons, with the ten largest covering 10% to 15%. This clonotype was seen more than once but under ten times. The CDR3 length is 16 residues. CDR1 and CDR2 from the germline V gene are SSHAT and FNYEAQ (reference sequence). V gave up 2 bases and J gave up 3 bases; unmatched junction bases: 8. The sequence was collected from an adult woman who had mild COVID-19 (a few samples of this study predate the infection). Cell type and time point are not known. This sequence joins TRBV7-7 and TRBJ2-3, with 7 bases fitting TRBD2. The sequencing input was PBMCs or a T cell subset sorted from them (not recorded which). CDR3 in DNA: TGTGCCAGCAGCTTATCGACACTAGCGTCGACAGATACGCAGTATTTT. This gives the protein CASSLSTLASTDTQYF.